The T cell receptor beta chain described here comes from a study of spatial heterogeneity in lung cancer (dated by TCRdb to the late 2010s). About the study as a whole: Beta-chain transcripts were consistently detected in greater numbers than alpha-chain transcripts, which likely reflects a higher abundance of beta-chain transcripts. In the raw uncorrected reads, each unique combination of TCR and UMI appeared on average more than ten times. In non-small cell lung cancer, the study made a quantitative comparison of TCR alpha and beta repertoires among multiple tumor regions, matched nontumor lung and blood. Nonsynonymous mutation counts, determined by whole-exome sequencing of tumor tissue, were related to features of the TCR repertoire. Both alpha and beta chains were TCR-sequenced in hundreds of tumor regions, roughly 70 matched nontumor lung samples and 55 to 60 PBMC samples obtained at surgery. What the study reported, not specific to this receptor: Additional single-cell paired TCR alpha and beta sequencing was considered necessary to confirm, at a functional level, the hypothesis that regional TCRs recognize regional mutations.

This clonotype was seen repeatedly, ten times or more. Its antigen is unknown. Base qualities are missing; no much larger clone stands one base away. The CDR3 goes from the cysteine to the phenylalanine over 12 residues. Here the CDR3 DNA is all that survives: 36 bases in frame from base 1. V is cut by 5 bases and J by 4 bases, and the space between the germline ends is 11 bases. Reading the germline V gene (reference sequence) gives CDR1 DFQATT and CDR2 SNEGSKA. Library prep was done by 5' RACE. TCRdb shows the sequencer as NextSeq 500. To allow correction of PCR and sequencing errors, the TCR library protocol tagged every TCR cDNA molecule with a unique molecular identifier. The source study handled its data this way. TCR identification, UMI-based error correction and CDR3 extraction were all carried out with Decombinator tools. TCRs above a frequency of 2 per 1,000, corresponding to the top 1% of the tumor frequency distribution, were defined as expanded. Renyi diversity was computed with the R vegan package after each repertoire had been subsampled 100 times to 5,000 TCRs. CDR3 similarity networks were built from amino acid triplet string-kernel similarity, with CDR3s being connected when pairwise similarity was above 0.82. In TCRdb, the public reads were trimmed at Q25 with fastp and aligned with MiXCR, with productive beta chains retained. A single entry per CDR3 protein holds the most common genes and DNA from its merged rows. Here the V and J calls rest on TCRdb's processing, not on the authors' analysis. The sample contains 30,000 to 45,000 distinct CDR3 sequences, approximately 3.1% of them found a single time. Around 34% of the sample goes to the ten largest clones.

The time point label here, explained by the study, means: sample taken at primary tumor resection. Samples were obtained from 70 to 85 patients with early-stage, untreated non-small cell lung cancer from the lung TRACERx cohort. For TCR sequencing, whole RNA was extracted from tumor and nontumor lung tissue, or from cryopreserved PBMC samples, and no cell sorting was done. Patients were selected for TCR sequencing only if sufficient RNA was available from at least two tumor regions. Before being selected, tumor and adjacent nontumor lung specimens were reviewed by a lung pathologist. Here the sequenced sample was normal lung tissue next to the tumor, taken at surgery. The clonotype was recovered from a male donor with early-stage non-small cell lung cancer. Recombination connected TRBV20-1 to TRBJ1-2, with the D gene too uncertain to name. CDR3 sequence: CSAPRSPYGYTF. The DNA is TGCAGTGCTCCGCGGAGCCCCTATGGCTACACCTTC.